This record looks at one T cell receptor beta chain sequence and its context. This clone was observed a handful of times. The specificity of this receptor is unknown. No clone much larger than this one lies a single base away; base qualities are absent. This specimen comes from a study of T cell responses to AZD1222 COVID-19 vaccine (TCRdb year 2021). Background on the whole study: AZD1222 recipients whose second dose came at about 4 weeks and those whose second dose came at about 12 weeks were combined into one group, since spike-specific TCR depth and breadth did not differ between the two schedules. A total of approximately 250 trial participants underwent TCR sequencing, of whom about 210 had received two doses of AZD1222 and about 26 had received two doses of the MenACWY control vaccine. Trial participants were enrolled by age into 18-55, 56-69 and 70-plus year subgroups, with approximately 150, 30 and 60 TCR-sequenced participants respectively.

The CDR3 regions of human TCRbeta chains were analyzed by immunosequencing. The paper's data handling went like this. Repertoire TCRs were checked for matches against a reference library of SARS-CoV-2-specific TCRs that had been generated using the MIRA antigen-specificity platform. Breadth was defined as the fraction of unique TCRs that were SARS-CoV-2-associated, and depth was defined as the fraction of total T cells that were SARS-CoV-2-associated. Using the MIRA data, every spike-specific TCR was mapped to the spike region that the TCR reacted to and assigned to either a CD4 or a CD8 class. Log10-transformed breadth and depth values were compared by one-way ANOVA with Sidak's multiple comparisons tests. TCRdb mirrors the immuneACCESS table, restricted to in-frame sequences. Some clones are absent from its copies; in checked studies, under half trace to an unresolved V gene, and the reason for the others is unknown. The DNA gave D and trimming, while V, J and clone size come from that table. The sample table shows around 140,000 clones, and 93% are seen once. The top ten constitute 5.1% of the sample.

The CDR3 spans 16 residues, from the cysteine through the phenylalanine. CDR3 DNA only is kept here, 48 bases in frame from base 1. V gives up 2 bases and J gives up 0 bases, and the segment between their germline ends measures 13 bases. The germline V gene specifies KGHSH as CDR1 and LQKENI as CDR2. The paper's findings and limits, for the study overall: Because no day 14 peak-response samples were available, repertoires were characterized only after the peak T cell response. The 56-69-year group was small, and its depth increase did not reach significance, likely because of low power. Reportedly, almost half of the unique spike-specific TCRs recognized epitopes lying outside the regions that are mutated in the B.1.351 and B.1.1.7 variants. The vaccine-associated CD4 TCRs covered the entire spike protein, and the dominant responses fell in regions 160-218 and 743-854. Conclusions about previously exposed vaccinees were limited because only 6 or 7 AZD1222 recipients were SARS-CoV-2 seropositive at baseline. After two AZD1222 doses, both the breadth and the depth of spike-specific TCRs were significantly higher than at day 0 and than in MenACWY recipients. Participants were mostly white British, with more females than males. The authors suggested clonal diversity may have been underestimated.

Read against the paper, the sample's time point label means: baseline before first vaccination. Vaccinee samples came from UK trials COV001 and COV002, including a single-blind randomized controlled phase 2/3 trial of AZD1222 (ChAdOx1 nCoV-19) in healthy adults. For TCRbeta chain sequencing, PBMC samples from trial participants were taken at day 0 and at day 28 after the second dose. The receptor was derived from an adult in good health. Material: peripheral blood, obtained on day 0 of AZD1222 vaccination. Here the chain combines TRBV18 and TRBJ1-2, with an unclear D gene assignment. The CDR3 loop reads CASSPGMAAANYGYTF. The sequence in DNA is TGTGCCAGCTCACCAGGAATGGCAGCAGCTAACTATGGCTACACCTTC.